These T cell receptor beta chains were read from a single sample in a study of cytomegalovirus exposure and HLA in healthy donors. The data were produced by immunoSEQ multiplex PCR, yet TCRdb's version contains in-frame clones alone and is incomplete. The repertoire holds about 150,000 clones, with approximately 68% as singletons. Sequences were obtained from PBMCs. The receptors were gathered from a man between 60 and 70 years old in good health and CMV-seronegative. CDR3s include the opening cysteine and the closing phenylalanine or tryptophan. Fields, in order: V gene, clone size, CDR3 protein. Some rows have no size entry. The others give once, few or many, or a class for an expanded clone.

TRBV29-1 | . | CSVEITRNTEAFF
TRBV6-1 | . | CASSALPGTGEQYF
TRBV9 | . | CASSPRLFSSSGANVLTF
TRBV18 | once | CASSPPGSYGYTF
TRBV13 | few | CASSTSGGTEAFF
TRBV18 | . | CASSAGSQSEQYF
TRBV6-6 | . | CASSSARTGVYEQYF
TRBV28 | . | CASSQGPGNYGYTF
TRBV19 | . | CASKQGQNTEAFF
TRBV5-1 | . | CASSLDRISGNTIYF
TRBV28 | . | CASSLSSREYSGNTIYF
TRBV19 | . | CASSFGQDVETQYF
TRBV28 | . | CASRGSYEQYF
TRBV19 | few | CASSRGDYEQYF
TRBV28 | . | CASSWTFRDTQETQYF
TRBV9 | . | CASSVFDTGGVDEAFF
TRBV29-1 | . | CSVDAGTGTEAFF
TRBV30 | few | CALSRTGLGYTF
TRBV28 | . | CASSLPGTDTQYF
TRBV29-1 | . | CSVRGDTGELFF
TRBV7-9 | . | CASSPSGAINEQFF
TRBV28 | . | CASNAAFPKNIQYF
TRBV9 | once | CASSVLTDYNSPLHF
TRBV29-1 | few | CSVEAGTGLGVYEQYF
TRBV30 | . | CAWSLTRRRLYGYTF
TRBV28 | few | CASSSGGGGYTF
TRBV28 | . | CASSGNYGTGDTGELFF
TRBV7-3 | . | CASSLTPSGSPNTGELFF
TRBV7-9 | once | CASSFPPGGPSTDTQYF
TRBV30 | few | CAWNPVQFMNTEAFF
TRBV6-6 | . | CASSLMTAYNEQFF
TRBV5-1 | . | CASSGRSYSYEQYF
TRBV10-2 | few | CASRTGQGNNSPLHF
TRBV5-1 | . | CASSFKGEGGEQFF
TRBV19 | . | CASSTYRQETQYF
TRBV5-4 | few | CASSAGQGLGEKLFF
TRBV30 | . | CAWSVLGGSGSTDTQYF
TRBV5-6 | . | CASSLSREETQYF
TRBV5-1 | . | CASSLPGGGGEAFF
TRBV28 | . | CASSPEAYEQYF
TRBV4-1 | . | CASSPQRTSGDEQFF
TRBV19 | . | CASSIAPEETQYF
TRBV7-9 | . | CASSLGGSGYGYTF
TRBV5-1 | . | CASSLALTVYEQYF
TRBV7-3 | few | CASSRRGTSTDTQYF
TRBV29-1 | . | CSVDGQMNTEAFF
TRBV9 | . | CASSALSRPAGDEQFF
TRBV2 | few | CASSRDRPTDTQYF
TRBV5-6 | . | CASSFRWSFSNTGELFF
TRBV7-3 | few | CASSLSTSGSPDTQYF
TRBV11-2 | few | CASSLDLTDTQYF